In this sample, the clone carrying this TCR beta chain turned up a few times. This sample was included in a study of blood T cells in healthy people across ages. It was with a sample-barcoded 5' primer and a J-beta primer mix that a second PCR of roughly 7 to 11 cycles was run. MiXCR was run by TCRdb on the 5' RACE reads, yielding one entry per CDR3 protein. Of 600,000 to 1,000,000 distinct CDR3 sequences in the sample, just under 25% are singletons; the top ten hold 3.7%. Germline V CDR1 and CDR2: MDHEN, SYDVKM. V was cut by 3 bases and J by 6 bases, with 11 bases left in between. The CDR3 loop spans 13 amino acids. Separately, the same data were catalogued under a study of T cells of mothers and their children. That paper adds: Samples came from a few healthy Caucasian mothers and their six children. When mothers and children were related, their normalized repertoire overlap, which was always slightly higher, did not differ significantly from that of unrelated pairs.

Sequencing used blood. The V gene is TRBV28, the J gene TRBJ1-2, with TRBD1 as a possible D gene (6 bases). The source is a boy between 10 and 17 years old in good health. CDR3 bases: TGTGCCAGCAGTTTCAGGGGCTTGGATGGCTACACCTTC. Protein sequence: CASSFRGLDGYTF.